Shown below are 27 T cell receptor beta chains from a single sample sequenced in a study of T-cell reconstitution after alpha-beta-depleted transplantation in children. The TCRbeta library was prepared with unique molecular identifiers. Each CDR3 protein is one row after TCRdb ran MiXCR on the PCR reads. The data show 400,000 to 450,000 distinct CDR3 sequences, about 45% seen once. The source was PBMCs, collected before TCRalphabeta/CD19-depleted stem cell transplant. Receptors were obtained from a girl aged 2 to 10 with aplastic anemia, due to receive a stem cell transplant.

The chain has TRBV15 and TRBJ1-4; 7 bases map to TRBD1. CDR3 length: 17 residues. The germline CDR1 and CDR2 sequences are LNHNV and YYDKDF (reference sequence). Trimming cost V 4 bases and J 0 bases; bases outside gene matches: 8. The CDR3 sequence: CATSKGQVVSTNEKLFF. The DNA of the CDR3 is TGTGCCACCAGCAAAGGACAGGTTGTATCAACTAATGAAAAACTGTTTTTT.

The chain recombines TRBV5-1 with TRBJ2-7; no definite D call. CDR1 is SGHRS and CDR2 is YFSETQ in the germline V gene. The CDR3 has 15 amino acids. Trimming shortened V by 0 bases and J by 3 bases, and 13 bases separated the two germline ends. CDR3 sequence (DNA): TGCGCCAGCAGCTTGGAGGATGCTACCATCTACGAGCAGTACTTC. Protein sequence: CASSLEDATIYEQYF.

Only one count was recorded for this clonotype. This chain links TRBV6-1 with TRBJ1-1; D gene unclear. The V gene lost 2 bases and the J gene lost 3 bases, with 7 bases spanning the gap. The CDR3 sequence is 13 residues long. CDR1 and CDR2 (germline): MNHNS, SASEGT. The CDR3 DNA is TGTGCCAGCAGTGAATCGGTGCACACTGAAGCTTTCTTT. It translates to CASSESVHTEAFF.

This clonotype was seen ten or more times. V gene TRBV7-2 combines with J gene TRBJ2-2, with TRBD1 identical over 9 bases. The J segment lost 7 bases and the V segment lost 4 bases, leaving 7 bases of the junction unmatched. CDR3 length: 15 residues. Germline V gene sequence: CDR1 SGHTA, CDR2 FQGNSA. This chain's CDR3 is CASSSRDRVVGELFF. The CDR3 DNA reads TGTGCCAGCAGCTCCCGGGACAGGGTTGTCGGGGAGCTGTTTTTT.

As concerns this clonotype: Germline and junction disagree at one end, which may indicate a read error. The V call is TRBV20-1, the J call TRBJ2-4; TRBD1 matches at 9 bases. This CDR3 contains 14 residues. Germline loops: CDR1 DFQATT, CDR2 SNEGSKA (reference sequence). The CDR3 nucleotides read TGCGGTGCTATCGGACAGGGGATCACAAACATTCAGTACTTC. This encodes CGAIGQGITNIQYF.

J is TRBJ2-7 and V is TRBV27; TRBD1 aligns across 9 bases. The germline V gene encodes CDR1 MNHEY and CDR2 SMNVEV (reference sequence). J lost 7 bases, V lost 2 bases, and 6 bases had no gene match. The CDR3 contains 14 residues. This CDR3 is CASSLVRQGVEQYF. The CDR3 nucleotides read TGTGCCAGCAGTTTAGTTCGACAGGGGGTAGAGCAGTACTTC.

The chain employs TRBV27 and TRBJ2-5; D not certain. The ends were cut back, 5 bases at V and 5 bases at J, with 15 bases in the middle. The CDR3 is 14 amino acids. Germline-derived CDR1 and CDR2 are MNHEY and SMNVEV (reference sequence). CDR3 residues: CASSPGSLGETQYF. The CDR3 DNA is TGTGCCAGCAGTCCAGGATCCCTTGGGGAGACCCAGTACTTC.

This clonotype was detected only a few times. This chain uses TRBV7-6 with TRBJ2-5, with TRBD2 matching over 10 bases. V lost 1 base, J lost 5 bases, and 7 bases stayed unmatched. The CDR3 runs to 16 residues. The germline V gene has CDR1 SGHVS and CDR2 FNYEAQ. CDR3 coding DNA: TGTGCCAGCAGCTTAGGCGCTAGCGGGGGCCCCGAGACCCAGTACTTC. This encodes CASSLGASGGPETQYF.

The chain uses TRBV7-8 and TRBJ2-1, with 9 bases matching TRBD2. The V segment lost 1 base and the J segment 9 bases; nucleotides outside the gene matches: 10. Looked up from germline, CDR1 is SGHVS and CDR2 is FQNEAQ. The CDR3 covers 16 residues. CDR3 nucleotides: TGTGCCAGCAGCTTAGTTTGGCTAGCGGGAAGGGGTGAGCAGTTCTTC. Translated: CASSLVWLAGRGEQFF.

This clonotype was seen only a few times. The V call is TRBV12-3 or TRBV12-4, the J call TRBJ2-7; D unclear. Between the trimmed V and J ends, which lost 6 bases and 6 bases, there was a span of 15 bases. CDR3 length: 13 amino acids. CDR3 coding DNA: TGTGCCAGCAGCACCACCTCCTGGGGCGAGCAGTACTTC. Residues: CASSTTSWGEQYF.

The V call is TRBV2, the J call TRBJ1-4; TRBD1 matches 8 bases. The CDR3 covers 11 residues. J gave up 12 bases and V 5 bases, and 2 bases lay outside the gene matches. In germline, CDR1 is SNHLY, CDR2 FYNNEI. Here the CDR3 DNA reads TGTGCCAGCAGTACAGGGGGAGAACTGTTTTTT. It specifies CASSTGGELFF. Using reference TRBV2 and TRBJ1-4 for the parts outside the CDR3, the full variable domain is EPEVTQTPSHQVTQMGQEVILRCVPISNHLYFYWYRQILGQKVEFLVSFYNNEISEKSEIFDDQFSVERPDGSNFTLKIRSTKLEDSAMYFCASSTGGELFFGSGTQLSVL.

CDR3 amino acids: CASSQDRAGPAWEQFF. The CDR3 DNA is TGTGCCAGCAGCCAAGATCGAGCGGGTCCGGCCTGGGAGCAGTTCTTC. The chain employs TRBV4-2 and TRBJ2-1; possibly TRBD2 for D (6 bases). This CDR3 is built from 16 residues. Germline CDR1 is LGHNA and CDR2 is YNFKEQ. V lost 0 bases and J lost 10, with 19 bases in between.

This clonotype was detected ten times or more. The CDR3 DNA reads as TGCAGCGTGCGCGGGGCAGGCGAGCAGTACTTC. The encoded protein is CSVRGAGEQYF. V and J are TRBV29-1 and TRBJ2-7; a possible D gene is TRBD2 (6 bases). The CDR3 length is 11 residues. The V end lost 6 bases, the J end lost 6 bases, and 12 bases lay between the germline ends. Looked up from germline, CDR1 is SQVTM and CDR2 is ANQGSEA.

The V call is TRBV11-1, the J call TRBJ2-2, with 9 bases lining up with TRBD2. From germline, CDR1 is SGHAT and CDR2 FQDESV (reference sequence). V was clipped by 7 bases and J by 6 bases; unmatched bases: 18. CDR3 size: 18 residues. This CDR3 reads CASKPARPGTSRSGELFF. The CDR3 DNA reads as TGTGCCAGCAAGCCCGCTCGCCCCGGGACTAGCAGGTCCGGGGAGCTGTTTTTT. Drawing the rest from reference TRBV11-1 and TRBJ2-2, the complete variable domain is EAEVAQSPRYKITEKSQAVAFWCDPISGHATLYWYRQILGQGPELLVQFQDESVVDDSQLPKDRFSAERLKGVDSTLKIQPAELGDSAMYLCASKPARPGTSRSGELFFGEGSRLTVL.

This clonotype has more than one count but fewer than ten. The rearrangement links TRBV12-3 or TRBV12-4 to TRBJ1-5; 8 bases are a match to TRBD1. The CDR3 has 15 amino acids. Unmatched junction bases numbered 7, after V lost 6 bases and J lost 3 bases. The CDR3 loop is CASRQSGGYNQPQHF. The CDR3, as DNA: TGTGCCAGCAGGCAGTCAGGGGGCTACAATCAGCCCCAGCATTTT.

V and J are TRBV5-1 and TRBJ2-2; TRBD2 aligns across 10 bases. This CDR3 contains 15 residues. V shed 0 bases and J 6 bases; nucleotides not matched to a gene: 2. Germline V gives CDR1 SGHRS, CDR2 YFSETQ. CDR3 coding DNA: TGCGCCAGCAGCTTGGCGCTAGCGGGAGCCGGGGAGCTGTTTTTT. This gives the protein CASSLALAGAGELFF.

Comment on this clonotype: This may come from a read error, since a much larger clone is one base off. The V call is TRBV4-2, the J call TRBJ2-7, with TRBD2 identical over 11 bases. The CDR3 covers 15 residues. Germline V gene data show CDR1 as LGHNA and CDR2 as YNFKEQ. The CDR3 protein is CAGSQELAGAYEQYF. DNA for the CDR3: TGTGCCGGCAGCCAAGAACTAGCGGGAGCCTACGAGCAGTACTTC.

The chain combines TRBV19 with TRBJ2-1; D unresolved. Looked up from germline, CDR1 is LNHDA and CDR2 is SQIVND (reference sequence). Trimming removed 4 bases from V and 2 bases from J, with 3 bases in between. This CDR3 has 12 residues. The CDR3 sequence is CASSTPYNEQFF. The CDR3 bases are TGTGCCAGTAGTACGCCCTACAATGAGCAGTTCTTC.

Only one count was recorded for this clonotype. The chain employs TRBV5-4 and TRBJ2-7, with 8 bases fitting TRBD1. Per the germline V gene, CDR1 is SGHNT and CDR2 is YYREEE (reference sequence). This CDR3 spans 16 amino acids. Unmatched junction bases numbered 10, after V lost 4 bases and J lost 1 base. The CDR3 reads CASSNAQGAKSYEQYF. CDR3 DNA: TGTGCCAGCAGCAACGCGCAGGGGGCGAAGTCCTACGAGCAGTACTTC.

To note about this clonotype: A read error may be the cause here, since a much bigger clone is one base away. This rearrangement joins TRBV11-1 to TRBJ1-1; a weak D match, TRBD1 (5 bases). The CDR3 loop spans 14 amino acids. CDR1 SGHAT and CDR2 FQDESV come from the germline V gene (reference sequence). The CDR3 spells CTSSRDSLGTEAFF. In nucleotides, the CDR3 is TGTACCAGCAGCCGTGACAGTTTGGGGACTGAAGCTTTCTTT. Full variable domain (remainder filled in from reference TRBV11-1 and TRBJ1-1): EAEVAQSPRYKITEKSQAVAFWCDPISGHATLYWYRQILGQGPELLVQFQDESVVDDSQLPKDRFSAERLKGVDSTLKIQPAELGDSAMYLCTSSRDSLGTEAFFGQGTRLTVV.

The chain joins TRBV20-1 to TRBJ1-1, with 7 bases aligning to TRBD1. This CDR3 comprises 13 residues. Germline CDR1 is DFQATT and CDR2 is SNEGSKA (reference sequence). V gave up 5 bases and J gave up 3 bases; unmatched junction bases: 6. DNA of the CDR3: TGCAGTGCTCGACAGGGAGGGGACACTGAAGCTTTCTTT. Residues: CSARQGGDTEAFF.

This clonotype was observed once. An end of the junction differs from the germline gene, which may be a read error. The chain couples TRBV15 to TRBJ2-1, with 7 bases that match TRBD2. Germline V gene lookup returns CDR1 LNHNV and CDR2 YYDKDF (reference sequence). The CDR3 consists of 18 residues. This CDR3 reads CATSRDVPSGTPYNEHFF. CDR3 nucleotide sequence: TGTGCCACCAGCAGAGATGTCCCAAGCGGGACCCCCTACAATGAGCATTTCTTC.

V is TRBV5-1 and J is TRBJ2-2, with D possibly matching TRBD2 (5 bases). Trimming took 4 bases from V and 4 from J, leaving 23 bases between them. CDR1 and CDR2 from the germline V gene are SGHRS and YFSETQ. This CDR3 contains 18 residues. The CDR3 nucleotides read TGCGCCAGCAGCCCGGCATCGGCGCAGACTAAAAGCACCGGGGAGCTGTTTTTT. It specifies CASSPASAQTKSTGELFF.

V and J are TRBV29-1 and TRBJ2-7; the match to TRBD2 covers 7 bases. The CDR3 spans 13 residues. Germline V CDR1 and CDR2: SQVTM, ANQGSEA. After removal of 7 bases from V and 0 bases from J, the junction contained 6 bases not matched to a gene. The CDR3 protein is CSGLAGSSYEQYF. CDR3 sequence (DNA): TGCAGCGGCTTAGCGGGCAGCTCCTACGAGCAGTACTTC.

This clonotype appeared many times. This chain links TRBV5-1 with TRBJ1-2; D is unresolved. From germline, CDR1 is SGHRS and CDR2 YFSETQ. V shed 0 bases and J shed 3 bases, with 6 bases lying between them. The CDR3 covers 13 residues. DNA for the CDR3: TGCGCCAGCAGCTTGGTGGGCGACTATGGCTACACCTTC. It specifies CASSLVGDYGYTF.

The chain joins TRBV5-1 to TRBJ2-3; 7 nucleotides align to TRBD2. V lost 0 bases, J lost 2 bases, and 9 bases stayed unmatched. CDR3 length: 17 amino acids. From germline, CDR1 is SGHRS and CDR2 YFSETQ. DNA for the CDR3: TGCGCCAGCAGCTTGGGGAGGGCGGGAGCACTCACAGATACGCAGTATTTT. Translation: CASSLGRAGALTDTQYF.

This clonotype came up many times. The DNA for the CDR3 is TGCAGTGCTAGAGGGTTAGCGGGAGGAAACTACAATGAGCAGTTCTTC. This codes for CSARGLAGGNYNEQFF. V usage is TRBV20-1 and J usage is TRBJ2-1; TRBD2 matches at 10 bases. V lost 1 base to trimming and J lost 3 bases; unmatched junction nucleotides: 6. The length of the CDR3 is 16 residues. Germline CDR1 reads DFQATT; CDR2 reads SNEGSKA (reference sequence).